Each of the 18 T cell receptor beta chains below was sequenced from the same sample in a study of blood T cell repertoires in COVID-19. Data came from immunoSEQ multiplex PCR; TCRdb stores just in-frame clones and leaves some out. This table has 400,000 to 450,000 clones, about nine tenths appearing once. What was sequenced was peripheral blood. These receptors all come from a woman aged 50 to 60 with COVID-19, enrolled during active disease.

This chain connects TRBV5-1 to TRBJ1-1; 7 positions agree with TRBD1. Germline V gene sequence: CDR1 SGHRS, CDR2 YFSETQ. V trimming: 4 bases; J trimming: 3 bases; junction bases outside the gene matches: 6. There are 14 residues in the CDR3. The CDR3 sequence is CASSPRDSYTEAFF. For the CDR3, the DNA is TGCGCCAGCAGCCCCCGGGACAGTTACACTGAAGCTTTCTTT.

The chain carries TRBV6-5 and TRBJ1-1; D is unresolved. The CDR3 has 14 residues. The ends were cut back, 2 bases at V and 4 bases at J, with 11 bases in the middle. Per the germline V gene, CDR1 is MNHEY and CDR2 is SVGAGI. CDR3 DNA: TGTGCCAGCAGTTACGCGACCCCGGGCACTGAAGCTTTCTTT. It encodes CASSYATPGTEAFF.

This clone was seen only once. This chain connects TRBV5-4 to TRBJ1-6; maybe TRBD1 (6 bases). V was cut by 6 bases and J by 10 bases, with 17 bases left in between. In germline, CDR1 is SGHNT, CDR2 YYREEE (reference sequence). The CDR3 is 14 amino acids. DNA of the CDR3: TGTGCCAGCAAAATACAGGGCGGCGGATCACCCCTCCACTTT. Protein sequence: CASKIQGGGSPLHF.

DNA for the CDR3: TGTGCCACCCTAGGGGAACAGGGTGGAAACTATGGCTACACCTTC. Protein product: CATLGEQGGNYGYTF. The rearrangement joins TRBV6-5 to TRBJ1-2; D may be TRBD1 (6 bases). Trimming cost V 10 bases and J 2 bases, with 20 bases left between them. Germline V gene sequence: CDR1 MNHEY, CDR2 SVGAGI. This CDR3 spans 15 amino acids.

This clone came up once. The chain joins TRBV6-5 to TRBJ2-7, with TRBD1 matching 7 bases. Germline CDR1 is MNHEY and CDR2 is SVGAGI. Losses at the gene ends were 5 bases for V and 7 bases for J; bases not matched to a gene: 11. The CDR3 covers 14 residues. CDR3 nucleotides: TGTGCCAGCAGTCCACAGGGGCCGTCTCGGGAGCAGTACTTC. It codes for CASSPQGPSREQYF.

This chain connects TRBV5-1 to TRBJ1-2; unclear D gene. This CDR3 comprises 13 residues. Deletions cut 1 base from V and 2 bases from J, with 6 bases between. The germline CDR1 and CDR2 sequences are SGHRS and YFSETQ. The CDR3 here is CASSLTPNYGYTF. The CDR3 DNA follows: TGCGCCAGCAGCTTGACACCCAACTATGGCTACACCTTC.

The chain employs TRBV12-3 or TRBV12-4 and TRBJ2-1; 9 nucleotides agree with TRBD2. Trimming cost V 6 bases and J 10 bases; bases outside gene matches: 7. This CDR3 has 13 amino acids. CDR3 DNA sequence: TGTGCCAGCAGGGGACTAGCCGGGGGGGAGCAGTTCTTC. Its translation is CASRGLAGGEQFF.

J is TRBJ1-1 and V is TRBV6-5; the D is unclear. Germline V lookup: CDR1 MNHEY, CDR2 SVGAGI. V dropped 5 bases and J dropped 1 base, with 11 bases sitting between them. The CDR3 runs to 14 residues. CDR3 bases: TGTGCCAGCAGTCGTCGAAGAGGGAACACTGAAGCTTTCTTT. This encodes CASSRRRGNTEAFF.

This chain connects TRBV3-1 (or the pseudogene TRBV3-2) to TRBJ2-1; the D is unclear. Germline lookup yields CDR1 LGHDT and CDR2 YNNKEL (reference sequence). The CDR3 sequence is 15 residues long. The V end was cut by 4 bases, the J end by 1 base, with 11 bases between. The CDR3 protein is CASSRAGGSYNEQFF. CDR3 DNA: TGTGCCAGCAGCCGGGCAGGTGGTTCCTACAATGAGCAGTTCTTC.

The J gene is TRBJ1-4, the V gene TRBV19, with D hard to call. Germline values: CDR1 LNHDA, CDR2 SQIVND (reference sequence). Trimming shortened V by 10 bases and J by 0 bases, and 21 bases separated the two germline ends. The CDR3 has 17 residues. The DNA for the CDR3 is TGTGCCACCGCCGAGGGCGCAGGACTGGCAACTAATGAAAAACTGTTTTTT. Its protein product is CATAEGAGLATNEKLFF.

The chain employs TRBV11-2 and TRBJ2-5, with D possibly matching TRBD2 (6 bases). CDR1 and CDR2 (germline): SGHAT, FQNNGV. This CDR3 is 14 amino acids long. V was cut by 5 bases and J by 5 bases, with 15 bases left in between. In nucleotides, the CDR3 is TGTGCCAGCAGCCCCACCGGGAGCCCTGAGACCCAGTACTTC. It translates to CASSPTGSPETQYF.

CDR3 region: CASSPLRQGTYEQYF. The CDR3 nucleotides read TGTGCCAGCAGCCCCTTGAGACAGGGGACCTACGAGCAGTACTTC. The chain is built from TRBV11-2 and TRBJ2-7; 8 nucleotides agree with TRBD1. The CDR3 loop spans 15 amino acids. Germline V gene sequence: CDR1 SGHAT, CDR2 FQNNGV. The junction had 8 bases not matched to a gene; V was cut back by 5 bases and J by 2 bases.

V is TRBV7-2 and J is TRBJ1-2; unclear D gene. This CDR3 has 16 residues. The germline V gene has CDR1 SGHTA and CDR2 FQGNSA. The germline V and J ends were trimmed by 3 bases and 0 bases, with 14 bases remaining between them. CDR3 protein: CASSLATRLANYGYTF. For the CDR3, the DNA is TGTGCCAGCAGCTTGGCCACCAGGTTAGCTAACTATGGCTACACCTTC.

The rearrangement uses TRBV25-1 and TRBJ1-1; 9 bases match TRBD1. In germline, CDR1 is MGHDK, CDR2 SYGVNS. The V segment lost 6 bases and the J segment 7 bases; nucleotides outside the gene matches: 6. The CDR3 runs to 13 residues. The CDR3 here is CASSDRGVGEAFF. The CDR3 nucleotides are TGTGCCAGCAGCGACAGGGGGGTAGGTGAAGCTTTCTTT.

The gene calls are TRBV5-4 and TRBJ1-3; 9 bases match TRBD1. This CDR3 is built from 16 residues. The V gene's germline CDR1 is SGHNT and CDR2 YYREEE (reference sequence). V lost 0 bases to trimming and J lost 2 bases; unmatched junction nucleotides: 3. CDR3 region: CASSLGGTGTGNTIYF. The CDR3 DNA sequence: TGTGCCAGCAGCTTGGGGGGGACAGGGACTGGAAACACCATATATTTT.

The CDR3 reads CAWSHSISGGVIDEQFF. CDR3 bases: TGTGCCTGGAGTCATAGCATTAGCGGGGGGGTTATAGATGAGCAGTTCTTC. The chain carries TRBV30 and TRBJ2-1; TRBD2 aligns across 11 bases. Germline CDR1 GTSNPN, CDR2 SVGIG (reference sequence). After removal of 2 bases from V and 8 bases from J, the junction contained 14 bases not matched to a gene. The CDR3 consists of 17 residues.

This clone was recorded a few times. This sequence joins TRBV3-1 (or the pseudogene TRBV3-2) and TRBJ2-7, with a tentative D call TRBD2 (5 bases). Germline-derived CDR1 and CDR2 are LGHDT and YNNKEL (reference sequence). Trimming took off 4 bases at V and 2 bases at J, with 9 bases between the two ends. The CDR3 is 13 residues long. CDR3 loop: CASSPPGTYEQYF. In DNA, the CDR3 is TGTGCCAGCAGCCCTCCCGGGACCTACGAGCAGTACTTC.

V and J are TRBV28 and TRBJ1-6; perhaps TRBD1 as D (5 bases). Per the germline V gene, CDR1 is MDHEN and CDR2 is SYDVKM. This CDR3 spans 15 amino acids. Trimming shortened V by 4 bases and J by 5 bases, and 12 bases separated the two germline ends. The CDR3 region has the DNA TGTGCCAGCAGTTCCGCCGGGACTGATAATTCACCCCTCCACTTT. Its protein is CASSSAGTDNSPLHF.